The clone carrying this T cell receptor (beta chain) was recorded a few times. This specimen comes from a study of blood T cell repertoires in COVID-19. Study at large: The origin of the acute and convalescent COVID-19 samples was the United States, Italy and Spain.

Data came from immunoSEQ multiplex PCR; TCRdb stores just in-frame clones and leaves some out. In the table there are 95,000 to 110,000 clones, around four fifths of which are singletons. The CDR3 sequence is 14 residues long. Trimming removed 5 bases from V and 4 bases from J, with 14 bases in between. Germline assignment: CDR1 LNHNV and CDR2 YYDKDF (reference sequence). The chain employs TRBV15 and TRBJ1-2; D call uncertain. Material: peripheral blood. The clonotype comes from a man between 65 and 85 years old with acute or convalescent COVID-19. The chain's CDR3 is CATSFDRAGYGYTF. The CDR3 nucleotides read TGTGCCACCAGCTTCGACCGGGCGGGCTATGGCTACACCTTC. The whole variable domain, remainder taken from reference TRBV15 and TRBJ1-2, is DAMVIQNPRYQVTQFGKPVTLSCSQTLNHNVMYWYQQKSSQAPKLLFHYYDKDFNNEADTPDNFQSRRPNTSFCFLDIRSPGLGDTAMYLCATSFDRAGYGYTFGSGTRLTVV.